The 14 T cell receptor beta chains below all came from one sample that was sequenced in a study of OX40 agonist ivuxolimab in advanced cancers. The table came from immunoSEQ multiplex PCR; TCRdb's copy has only in-frame clones and leaves some out. The top ten clones hold roughly 1.5% of a sample with approximately 100,000 clones, around 90% of them seen once. Specimen: CD4+ or CD8+ T cells sorted from blood, collected in a trial of the OX40 agonist ivuxolimab. These receptors were taken from an adult with an advanced solid tumor such as melanoma, head and neck, liver or kidney cancer.

The table lists this clone with a count of one. The CDR3 region is CASSHDRGIQYF. CDR3 sequence (DNA): TGCGCCAGCAGCCACGACAGGGGCATTCAGTACTTC. The chain carries TRBV5-1 and TRBJ2-4; TRBD1 matches 8 bases. Germline V CDR1 and CDR2: SGHRS, YFSETQ. The junction had 3 bases not matched to a gene; V was cut back by 4 bases and J by 9 bases. The CDR3 is 12 residues long.

The chain is built from TRBV5-1 and TRBJ2-5; 12 nucleotides line up with TRBD2. The CDR3 length is 16 residues. V shed 0 bases, J shed 5 bases, and the junction held 5 bases outside the gene matches. Germline V gene lookup returns CDR1 SGHRS and CDR2 YFSETQ. As DNA, the CDR3 is TGCGCCAGCAGCTTGGCCCCTAGCGGGAGGGTGGAGACCCAGTACTTC. This codes for CASSLAPSGRVETQYF.

J is TRBJ1-5 and V is TRBV6-5, with D unclear. CDR3 length equals 14 residues. Germline lookup yields CDR1 MNHEY and CDR2 SVGAGI. The germline V and J ends were trimmed by 2 bases and 6 bases, with 11 bases remaining between them. The CDR3 is CASSYQNGRQPQHF. The CDR3 DNA reads TGTGCCAGCAGTTACCAAAATGGACGTCAGCCCCAGCATTTT.

CDR3 region: CASSQDPRLAGGNEQFF. The CDR3 bases are TGTGCCAGCAGCCAAGATCCGAGACTAGCGGGAGGAAATGAGCAGTTCTTC. This sequence joins TRBV4-2 and TRBJ2-1; 13 nucleotides agree with TRBD2. The CDR3 consists of 17 residues. Germline loops: CDR1 LGHNA, CDR2 YNFKEQ. V was pared by 0 bases and J by 7 bases, with 6 bases of the junction left unmatched.

The chain joins TRBV7-1 to TRBJ1-4; 10 bases are a match to TRBD1. TRBV7-1 is annotated as an ORF whose role is uncertain. CDR3 length equals 15 residues. J lost 5 bases, V lost 4 bases, and 4 bases had no gene match. The CDR3 is CASSLATGGNEKLFF. CDR3 bases: TGTGCCAGCAGCTTAGCGACAGGGGGCAATGAAAAACTGTTTTTT.

This chain links TRBV30 with TRBJ2-5; weak D call: TRBD2 (5 bases). The CDR3 spans 14 residues. CDR1 and CDR2 from the germline V gene are GTSNPN and SVGIG (reference sequence). V was pared by 2 bases and J by 6 bases, with 16 bases between. CDR3: CAWSLGIYGQTQYF. CDR3 in DNA: TGTGCCTGGAGTCTCGGGATTTACGGGCAGACCCAGTACTTC.

J is TRBJ1-5 and V is TRBV18, with 10 nucleotides matching TRBD1. The CDR3 covers 16 residues. The V gene's germline CDR1 is KGHSH and CDR2 LQKENI. With 0 bases clipped from V and 6 bases from J, the junction kept 5 bases outside the gene matches. The CDR3 is CASSPPRTGGSQPQHF. Written as DNA, the CDR3 is TGTGCCAGCTCACCACCTCGGACAGGGGGAAGTCAGCCCCAGCATTTT.

V gene TRBV7-6 combines with J gene TRBJ2-7, with D possibly called TRBD1 or TRBD2 (6 bases each). Between the trimmed V and J ends, which lost 5 bases and 4 bases, there was a span of 21 bases. The CDR3 runs 16 residues. The germline V gene encodes CDR1 SGHVS and CDR2 FNYEAQ. The CDR3 is CASSPPPGRGLYEQYF. CDR3 nucleotides: TGTGCCAGCAGCCCCCCTCCTGGACGGGGGCTGTACGAGCAGTACTTC.

CDR3 coding DNA: TGTGCCAGCAGTCCTCTGTTCCGGGCTAGCGGGAGCGGGAGGTGGGACGAGCAGTACTTC. Encoded protein: CASSPLFRASGSGRWDEQYF. The gene calls are TRBV28 and TRBJ2-7; the match to TRBD2 covers 10 bases. V trimming: 5 bases; J trimming: 5 bases; junction bases outside the gene matches: 24. CDR3 length equals 20 residues. Germline V gene data show CDR1 as MDHEN and CDR2 as SYDVKM.

The gene calls are TRBV7-8 and TRBJ1-2, with D tentatively TRBD1 (6 bases). CDR3 length: 14 residues. From germline, CDR1 is SGHVS and CDR2 FQNEAQ. V was trimmed by 5 bases and J by 3 bases, leaving 13 bases between them. The CDR3 DNA reads as TGTGCCAGCAGCCTTGACAGGCTTGACTATGGCTACACCTTC. Translating gives CASSLDRLDYGYTF.

This chain joins TRBV29-1 and TRBJ2-3, with D possibly being TRBD1 (7 bases). Germline V CDR1 and CDR2: SQVTM, ANQGSEA. V dropped 1 base and J dropped 5 bases, with 16 bases sitting between them. The CDR3 has 15 residues. The CDR3, as DNA: TGCAGCGTTGAAGGAGGTCGTCAGGGGGGAGATACGCAGTATTTT. As protein: CSVEGGRQGGDTQYF.

The chain joins TRBV4-2 to TRBJ1-5; TRBD1 is a possible D gene (6 bases). Trimming removed 4 bases from V and 6 bases from J, with 10 bases in between. This CDR3 is built from 13 residues. From germline, CDR1 is LGHNA and CDR2 YNFKEQ. The CDR3 bases are TGTGCCAGCAGCCTTGGGGGCAGTCAGCCCCAGCATTTT. Translating gives CASSLGGSQPQHF.

This chain joins TRBV7-9 and TRBJ2-2, with D possibly being TRBD1 or TRBD2 (6 bases each). The CDR3 extends over 15 amino acids. Germline CDR1 SEHNR, CDR2 FQNEAQ (reference sequence). V lost 5 bases, J lost 4 bases, and 14 bases lay in between. CDR3 DNA: TGTGCCAGCAGCCCTGTGAAGGGGGGCACCGGGGAGCTGTTTTTT. This sequence encodes CASSPVKGGTGELFF.

V usage is TRBV19 and J usage is TRBJ2-1, with 8 bases fitting TRBD2. V trimming: 11 bases; J trimming: 10 bases; junction bases outside the gene matches: 10. Germline loops: CDR1 LNHDA, CDR2 SQIVND (reference sequence). The CDR3 contains 12 residues. The DNA of the CDR3 is TGTGCCTCTAGCGGGCCCCTGGGGGAGCAGTTCTTC. Encoded protein: CASSGPLGEQFF.